The T cell receptor beta chain described here comes from a study of blood T cell repertoires in COVID-19. At the level of the study: Samples taken during acute and convalescent COVID-19 were collected in the United States, Italy and Spain. T cells, B-cell-depleted T cells, or PBMCs provided the cDNA or gDNA that served as material.

As processed by the authors: Estimates of nucleated cell counts were drawn from the amplification of reference gene primers. Generated by immunoSEQ multiplex PCR, the TCRdb table keeps only in-frame clones and is missing some. The V and J calls and clone size are taken from that table; D and trimming were inferred from the DNA. The repertoire consists of fewer than 200,000 clones, with around 90% occurring once and the leading ten covering roughly 8.6%. Each participant's cohort was designated according to participant-reported clinical history. This clone appeared a few times. The sequencing input was PBMCs or T cells enriched from blood (not recorded which). This sequence was found in a woman aged 18 to 35 who had recovered from COVID-19.

DNA of the CDR3: TGTGCCAGCAGGCGGACAGGGACTGACTATGGCTACACCTTC. It codes for CASRRTGTDYGYTF. The chain couples TRBV28 to TRBJ1-2; 8 nucleotides align to TRBD1. Germline-derived CDR1 and CDR2 are MDHEN and SYDVKM. The CDR3 contains 14 residues. V gave up 6 bases and J gave up 3 bases; unmatched junction bases: 6.